A single T cell receptor beta chain is shown here with its context. As yet, its antigen is unknown. V was clipped by 3 bases and J by 9 bases; unmatched bases: 8. The CDR3 is made up of 16 amino acids. The germline V gene has CDR1 LGHNA and CDR2 YNFKEQ. The sample comes from a study of T cell responses to AZD1222 COVID-19 vaccine. The table came from immunoSEQ multiplex PCR; TCRdb's copy has only in-frame clones and leaves some out. This table has 150,000 or so clones, 90% to 95% appearing once. General study findings and limits: Researchers report vaccine-associated CD4 TCRs spanning spike, with dominance at 160-218 and 743-854.

The receptor's source is an adult in good health. Sequenced here: peripheral blood, sampled on day 0 of AZD1222 vaccination. This chain links TRBV4-2 with TRBJ2-1; 13 bases are a match to TRBD2. In DNA, the CDR3 is TGTGCCAGCAGCCAGGAAGGGACTAGCGGGGTTCTTGAGCAGTTCTTC. This codes for CASSQEGTSGVLEQFF.